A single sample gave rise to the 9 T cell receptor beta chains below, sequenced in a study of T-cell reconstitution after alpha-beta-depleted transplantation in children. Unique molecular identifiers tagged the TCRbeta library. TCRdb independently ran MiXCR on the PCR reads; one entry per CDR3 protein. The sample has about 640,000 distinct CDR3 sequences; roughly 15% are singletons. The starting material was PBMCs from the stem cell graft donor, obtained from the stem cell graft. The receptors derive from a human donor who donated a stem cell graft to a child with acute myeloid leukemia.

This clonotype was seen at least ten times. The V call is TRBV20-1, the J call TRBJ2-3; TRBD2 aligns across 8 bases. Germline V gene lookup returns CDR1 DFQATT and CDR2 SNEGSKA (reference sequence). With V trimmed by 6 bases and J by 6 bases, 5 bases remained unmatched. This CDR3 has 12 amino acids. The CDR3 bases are TGCAGTGCGATACTAGCGGACGATACGCAGTATTTT. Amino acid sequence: CSAILADDTQYF.

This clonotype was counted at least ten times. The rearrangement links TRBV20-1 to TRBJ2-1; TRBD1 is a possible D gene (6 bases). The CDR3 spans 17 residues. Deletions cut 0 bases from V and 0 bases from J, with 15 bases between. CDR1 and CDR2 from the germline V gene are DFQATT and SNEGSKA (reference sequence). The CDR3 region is CSARDPGTLSSYNEQFF. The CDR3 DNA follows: TGCAGTGCTAGAGATCCCGGGACATTGAGCTCCTACAATGAGCAGTTCTTC.

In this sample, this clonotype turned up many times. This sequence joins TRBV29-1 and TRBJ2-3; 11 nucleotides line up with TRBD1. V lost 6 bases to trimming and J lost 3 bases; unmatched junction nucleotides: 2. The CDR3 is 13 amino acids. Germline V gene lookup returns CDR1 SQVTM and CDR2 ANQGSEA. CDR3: CSVGTGGTDTQYF. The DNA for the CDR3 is TGCAGCGTCGGGACAGGGGGGACAGATACGCAGTATTTT.

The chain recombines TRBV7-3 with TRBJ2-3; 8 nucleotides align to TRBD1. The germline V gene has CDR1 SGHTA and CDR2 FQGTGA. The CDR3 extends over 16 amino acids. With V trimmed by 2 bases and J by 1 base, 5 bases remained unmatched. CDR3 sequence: CASSLGQGVGTDTQYF. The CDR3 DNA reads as TGTGCCAGCAGCTTAGGACAGGGAGTCGGCACAGATACGCAGTATTTT.

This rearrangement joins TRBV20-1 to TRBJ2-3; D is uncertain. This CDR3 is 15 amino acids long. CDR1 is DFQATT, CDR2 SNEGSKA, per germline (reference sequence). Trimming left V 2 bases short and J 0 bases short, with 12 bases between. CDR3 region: CSARHAGSSTDTQYF. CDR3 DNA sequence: TGCAGTGCTAGACACGCCGGATCTAGCACAGATACGCAGTATTTT.

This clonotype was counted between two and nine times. CDR3 loop: CASSTGTLNNTGELFF. Written as DNA, the CDR3 is TGCGCCAGCAGCACCGGGACACTGAACAACACCGGGGAGCTGTTTTTT. This chain joins TRBV5-1 and TRBJ2-2; a weak D match, TRBD1 (6 bases). Trimming shortened V by 4 bases and J by 2 bases, and 15 bases separated the two germline ends. Germline CDR1 SGHRS, CDR2 YFSETQ. This CDR3 is built from 16 residues.

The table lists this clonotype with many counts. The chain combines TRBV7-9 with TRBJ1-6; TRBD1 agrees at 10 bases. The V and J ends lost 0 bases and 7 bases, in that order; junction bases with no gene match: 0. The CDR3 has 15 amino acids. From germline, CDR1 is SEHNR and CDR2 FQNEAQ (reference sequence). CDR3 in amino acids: CASSLADRGNSPLHF. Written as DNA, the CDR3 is TGTGCCAGCAGCTTAGCGGACAGGGGGAATTCACCCCTCCACTTT. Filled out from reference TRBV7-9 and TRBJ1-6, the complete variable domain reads DTGVSQNPRHKITKRGQNVTFRCDPISEHNRLYWYRQTLGQGPEFLTYFQNEAQLEKSRLLSDRFSAERPKGSFSTLEIQRTEQGDSAMYLCASSLADRGNSPLHFGNGTRLTVT.

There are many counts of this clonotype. The CDR3 sequence: CASSSQTGGAYEQYF. CDR3 nucleotide sequence: TGTGCCAGCAGCTCCCAAACCGGGGGGGCCTACGAGCAGTACTTC. This chain uses TRBV13 with TRBJ2-7; 8 nucleotides agree with TRBD2. J gave up 2 bases and V 4 bases, and 7 bases lay outside the gene matches. The CDR3 has 15 residues. Germline CDR1 and CDR2: PRHDT and FYEKMQ (reference sequence).

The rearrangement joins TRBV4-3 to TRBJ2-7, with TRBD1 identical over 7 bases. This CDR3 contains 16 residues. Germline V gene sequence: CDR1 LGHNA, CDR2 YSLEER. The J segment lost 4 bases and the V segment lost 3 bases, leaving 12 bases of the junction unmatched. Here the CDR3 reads CASSQAPDRNYYEQYF. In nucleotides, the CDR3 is TGCGCCAGCAGCCAGGCCCCGGACAGGAACTATTACGAGCAGTACTTC.